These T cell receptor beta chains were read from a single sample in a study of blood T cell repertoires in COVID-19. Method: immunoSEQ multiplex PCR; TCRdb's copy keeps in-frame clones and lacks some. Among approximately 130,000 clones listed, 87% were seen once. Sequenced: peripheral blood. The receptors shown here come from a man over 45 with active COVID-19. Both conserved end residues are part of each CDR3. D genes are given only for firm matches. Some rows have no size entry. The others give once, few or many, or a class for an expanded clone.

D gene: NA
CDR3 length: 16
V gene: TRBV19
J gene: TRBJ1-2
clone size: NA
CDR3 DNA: TGTGCCAGTAGTAGACTAACGGACAGACCGATCTATGGCTACACCTTC
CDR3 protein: CASSRLTDRPIYGYTF

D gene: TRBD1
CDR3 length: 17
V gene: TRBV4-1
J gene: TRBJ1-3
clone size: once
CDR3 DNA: TGCGCCAGCAGCCAAGTTGGGGCGAGGGGGCAGGGGAACACCATATATTTT
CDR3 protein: CASSQVGARGQGNTIYF

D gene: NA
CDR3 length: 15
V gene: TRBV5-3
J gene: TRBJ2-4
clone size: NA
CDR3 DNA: TGTGCCAGAAGCTTGGAGGTGGCAGGGTTTTACATTCAGTACTTC
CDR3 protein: CARSLEVAGFYIQYF

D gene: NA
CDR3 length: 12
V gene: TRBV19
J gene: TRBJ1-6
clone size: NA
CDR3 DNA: TGTGCCAGTACAGACTATAATTCACCCCTCCACTTT
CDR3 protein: CASTDYNSPLHF

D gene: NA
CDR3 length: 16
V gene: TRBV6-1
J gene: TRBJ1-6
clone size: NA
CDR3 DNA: TGTGCCAGCAGTGAATCTACAGTTATGCTAAATTCACCCCTCCACTTT
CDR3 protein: CASSESTVMLNSPLHF

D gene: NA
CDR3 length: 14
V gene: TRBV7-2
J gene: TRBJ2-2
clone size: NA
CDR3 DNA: TGTGCCAGCAGCCCCATTAGCAGAACCGGGGAGCTGTTTTTT
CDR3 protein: CASSPISRTGELFF

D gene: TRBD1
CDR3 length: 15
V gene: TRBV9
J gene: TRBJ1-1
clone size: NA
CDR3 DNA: TGTGCCAGCAGCGTATCCGGGACAGGTGGGACTGAAGCTTTCTTT
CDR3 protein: CASSVSGTGGTEAFF

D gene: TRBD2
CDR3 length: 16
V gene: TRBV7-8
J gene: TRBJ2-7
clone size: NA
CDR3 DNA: TGTGCCAGCAGCCGCCGGGCTAGCGGGACTTCTGTTGAGCAGTACTTC
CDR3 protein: CASSRRASGTSVEQYF

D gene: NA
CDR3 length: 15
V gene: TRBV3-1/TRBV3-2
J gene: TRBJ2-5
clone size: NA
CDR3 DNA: TGTGCCAGCAGCCAAGACCCGCGGGAAGAAGAGACCCAGTACTTC
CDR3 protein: CASSQDPREEETQYF

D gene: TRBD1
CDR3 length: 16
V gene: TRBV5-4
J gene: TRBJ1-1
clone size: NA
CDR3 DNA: TGTGCCAGCAGCTCCCCCTGGACAGGGGAGAACACTGAAGCTTTCTTT
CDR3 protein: CASSSPWTGENTEAFF

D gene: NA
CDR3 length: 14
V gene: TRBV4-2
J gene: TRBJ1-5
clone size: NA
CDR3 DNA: TGTGCCAGCAGCAAACAGGGATACAATCAGCCCCAGCATTTT
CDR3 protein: CASSKQGYNQPQHF

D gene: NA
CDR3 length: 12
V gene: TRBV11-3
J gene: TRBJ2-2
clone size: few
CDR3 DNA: TGTGCCAGCAGCCTACACACCGGGGAGCTGTTTTTT
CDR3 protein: CASSLHTGELFF

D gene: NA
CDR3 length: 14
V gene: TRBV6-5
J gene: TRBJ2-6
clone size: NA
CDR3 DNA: TGTGCCAGCAGTTACGCGTCTGGGGCCAACGTCCTGACTTTC
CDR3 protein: CASSYASGANVLTF

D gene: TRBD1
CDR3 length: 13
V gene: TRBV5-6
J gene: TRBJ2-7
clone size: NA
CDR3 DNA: TGTGCCAGCAGCCTAGGACAGGGCGTCGAGCAGTACTTC
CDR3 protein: CASSLGQGVEQYF

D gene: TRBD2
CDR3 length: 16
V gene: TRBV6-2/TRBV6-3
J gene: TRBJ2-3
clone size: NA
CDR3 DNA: TGTGCCAGCAGTTGGGGACTAGCGGGGAGGCCAGATACGCAGTATTTT
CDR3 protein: CASSWGLAGRPDTQYF

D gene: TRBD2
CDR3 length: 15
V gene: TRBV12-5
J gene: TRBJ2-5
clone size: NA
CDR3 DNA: TGTGCTAGTGGTTCCGGGACTAGCTTTTTGGAGACCCAGTACTTC
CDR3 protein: CASGSGTSFLETQYF

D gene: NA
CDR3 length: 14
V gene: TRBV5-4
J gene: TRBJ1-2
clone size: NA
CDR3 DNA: TGTGCCAGCAGCTTGGACAGCACGTCGTATGGCTACACCTTC
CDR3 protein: CASSLDSTSYGYTF

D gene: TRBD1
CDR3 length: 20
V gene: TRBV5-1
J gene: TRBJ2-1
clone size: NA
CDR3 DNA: TGCGCCAGCAGCAACTACCGGGACAGGGTAGGGGGTTTCTCCTACAATGAGCAGTTCTTC
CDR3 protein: CASSNYRDRVGGFSYNEQFF

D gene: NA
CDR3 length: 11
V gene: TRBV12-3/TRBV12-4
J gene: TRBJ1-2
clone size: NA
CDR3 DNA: TGTGCCAGCAGTTCGTTGTATGGCTACACCTTC
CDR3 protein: CASSSLYGYTF

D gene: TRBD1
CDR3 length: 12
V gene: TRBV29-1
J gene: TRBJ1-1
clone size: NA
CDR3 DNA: TGCAGTGCGGGACAGGGGGGCACTGAAGCTTTCTTT
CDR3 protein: CSAGQGGTEAFF

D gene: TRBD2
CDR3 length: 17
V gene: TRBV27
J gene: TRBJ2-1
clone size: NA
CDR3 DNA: TGTGCCAGCAGTCCGCTTCCCCTAGCGGGGGGGCTATTTGAGCAGTTCTTC
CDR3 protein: CASSPLPLAGGLFEQFF

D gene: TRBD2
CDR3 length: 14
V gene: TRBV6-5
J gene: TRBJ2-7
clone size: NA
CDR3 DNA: TGTGCCACGGGGGCGGAGCGGGGGACCTACGAGCAGTACTTC
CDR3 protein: CATGAERGTYEQYF

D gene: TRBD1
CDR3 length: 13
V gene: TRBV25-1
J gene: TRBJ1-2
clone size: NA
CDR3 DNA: TGTGCCAGCAGCAGGGGGGCTGACTATGGCTACACCTTC
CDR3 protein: CASSRGADYGYTF

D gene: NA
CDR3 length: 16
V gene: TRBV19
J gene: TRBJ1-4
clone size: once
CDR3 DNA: TGTGCCAGTAGTGGGGCAGCCACGAGCCGCATCGTAAAACTGTTTTTT
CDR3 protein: CASSGAATSRIVKLFF

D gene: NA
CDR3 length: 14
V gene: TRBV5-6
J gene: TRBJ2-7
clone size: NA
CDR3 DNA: TGTGCCAGCAGCGGGGGGTCAAACGCGTACGAGCAGTACTTC
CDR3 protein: CASSGGSNAYEQYF

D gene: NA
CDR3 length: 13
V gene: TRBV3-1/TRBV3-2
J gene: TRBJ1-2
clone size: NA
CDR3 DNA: TGTGCCAGCAGCCCACAGGGTAACTATGGCTACACCTTC
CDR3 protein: CASSPQGNYGYTF

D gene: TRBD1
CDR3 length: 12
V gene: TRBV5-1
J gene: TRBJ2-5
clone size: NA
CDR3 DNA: TGCGCCAGCACAGGGGGCGTCGAGACCCAGTACTTC
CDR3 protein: CASTGGVETQYF

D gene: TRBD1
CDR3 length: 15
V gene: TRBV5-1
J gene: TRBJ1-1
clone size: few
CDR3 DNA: TGCGCCAGCAGCTCGGGGACAGGGTGGGACACTGAAGCTTTCTTT
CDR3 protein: CASSSGTGWDTEAFF

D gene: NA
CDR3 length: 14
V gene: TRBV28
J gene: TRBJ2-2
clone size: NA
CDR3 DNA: TGTGCCAGCAGTACGACAGGGAGGACCGGGGAGCTGTTTTTT
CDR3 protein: CASSTTGRTGELFF

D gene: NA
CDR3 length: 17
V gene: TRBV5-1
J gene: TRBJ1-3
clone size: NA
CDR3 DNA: TGCGCCAGCAGCTTGGCTCCAGGGACAACCTCTGGAAACACCATATATTTT
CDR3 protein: CASSLAPGTTSGNTIYF

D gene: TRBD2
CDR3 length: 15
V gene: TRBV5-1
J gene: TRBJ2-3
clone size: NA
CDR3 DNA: TGCGCCAGCAGCTTGGGTAGCGGGGGGACAGATACGCAGTATTTT
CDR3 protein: CASSLGSGGTDTQYF

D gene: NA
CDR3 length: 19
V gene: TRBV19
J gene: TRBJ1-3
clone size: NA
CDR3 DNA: TGCCCTCCTAGCGCCATCCCCGGGACCTCATCAGGGTGCGGAAACACCATATATTTT
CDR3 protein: CPPSAIPGTSSGCGNTIYF

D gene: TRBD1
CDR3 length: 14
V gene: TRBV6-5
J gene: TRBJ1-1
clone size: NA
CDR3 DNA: TGTGCCAGCAGAGGGACAGGGAAAAAAACTGAAGCTTTCTTT
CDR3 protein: CASRGTGKKTEAFF

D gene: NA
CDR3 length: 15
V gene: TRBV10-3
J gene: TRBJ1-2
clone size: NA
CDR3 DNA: TGTGCCATCAGTGAGTCGACTGGCGACGAGGGTAGAAACACCTTC
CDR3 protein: CAISESTGDEGRNTF

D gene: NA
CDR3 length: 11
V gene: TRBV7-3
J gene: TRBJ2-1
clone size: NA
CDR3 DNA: TGTGCCAGCAGCTCTAGCTCCGAGCAGTTCTTC
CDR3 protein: CASSSSSEQFF

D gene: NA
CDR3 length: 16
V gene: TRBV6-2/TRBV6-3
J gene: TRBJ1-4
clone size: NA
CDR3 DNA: TGTGCCAGCAGTTACATAGGGAGCCAGACTAATGAAAAACTGTTTTTT
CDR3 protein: CASSYIGSQTNEKLFF

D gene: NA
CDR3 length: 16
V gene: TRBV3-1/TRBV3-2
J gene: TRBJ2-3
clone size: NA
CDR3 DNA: TGTGCCAGCAGCCAAGATTTACTCCCGATGGTGGATACGCAGTATTTT
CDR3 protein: CASSQDLLPMVDTQYF

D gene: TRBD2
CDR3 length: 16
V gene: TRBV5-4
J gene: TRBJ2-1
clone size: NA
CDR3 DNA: TGTGCCAGCAGCCTAGGAGCGGGGGGATTTTACAATGAGCAGTTCTTC
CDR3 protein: CASSLGAGGFYNEQFF

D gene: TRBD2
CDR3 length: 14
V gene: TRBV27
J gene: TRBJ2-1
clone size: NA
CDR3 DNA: TGTGCCAGCAGCCTCGGGGGGGTCTACAATGAGCAGTTCTTC
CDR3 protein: CASSLGGVYNEQFF

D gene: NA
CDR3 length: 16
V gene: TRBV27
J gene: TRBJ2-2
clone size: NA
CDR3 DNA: TGTGCCAGCAGTTTGGAGTCGTCGGGTCCAACCGGGGAGCTGTTTTTT
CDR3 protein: CASSLESSGPTGELFF

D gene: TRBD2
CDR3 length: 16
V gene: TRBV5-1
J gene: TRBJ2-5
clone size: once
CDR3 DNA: TGCGCCAGCAGCTTGGTCCTAGCGGGGGATCAAGAGACCCAGTACTTC
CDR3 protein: CASSLVLAGDQETQYF

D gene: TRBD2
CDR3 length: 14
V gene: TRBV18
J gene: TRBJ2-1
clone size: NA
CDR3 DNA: TGTGCCAGCTCTACTAGCGGGGCCTACAATGAGCAGTTCTTC
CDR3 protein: CASSTSGAYNEQFF

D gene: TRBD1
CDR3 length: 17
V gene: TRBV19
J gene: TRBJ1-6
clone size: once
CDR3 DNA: TGTGCCAGTAGTCTCGGGACAGGCTTCTCCTATAATTCACCCCTCCACTTT
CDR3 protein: CASSLGTGFSYNSPLHF

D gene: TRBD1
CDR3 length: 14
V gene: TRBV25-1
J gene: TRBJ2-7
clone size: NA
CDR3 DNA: TGTGCCAGCAGTGTACAGGGGCTCTCCTACGAGCAGTACTTC
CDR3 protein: CASSVQGLSYEQYF

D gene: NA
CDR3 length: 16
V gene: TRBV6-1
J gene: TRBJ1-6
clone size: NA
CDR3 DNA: TGTGCCAGCAGTGAAGGTTGGGGAGGCAGGGTAACACCCCTCCACTTT
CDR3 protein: CASSEGWGGRVTPLHF

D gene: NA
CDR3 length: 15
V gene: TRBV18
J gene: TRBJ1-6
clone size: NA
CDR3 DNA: TGTGCCAGCTCGCGACAGGCGCATAATAATTCACCCCTCCACTTT
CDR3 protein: CASSRQAHNNSPLHF

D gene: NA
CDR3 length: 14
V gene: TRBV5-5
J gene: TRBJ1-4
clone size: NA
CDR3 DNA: TGTGCCAGCAGTCGTCCGACGGAGAATGAAAAACTGTTTTTT
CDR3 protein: CASSRPTENEKLFF

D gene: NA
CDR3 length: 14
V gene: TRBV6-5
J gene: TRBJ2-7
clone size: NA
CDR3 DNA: TGTGCCAGCACCCCCCCCCGGGGAAGAGGCGAGCAGTACTTC
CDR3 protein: CASTPPRGRGEQYF

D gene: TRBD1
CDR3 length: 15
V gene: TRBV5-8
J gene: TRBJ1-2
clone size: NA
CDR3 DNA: TGTGCCAGCAATAACCAGGGGGATCGCGGCTATGGCTACACCTTC
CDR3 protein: CASNNQGDRGYGYTF

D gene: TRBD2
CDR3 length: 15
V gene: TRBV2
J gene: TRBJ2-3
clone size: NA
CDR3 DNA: TGTGCCAGCCAAAAGGGGACTAGCGGCACAGATACGCAGTATTTT
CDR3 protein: CASQKGTSGTDTQYF

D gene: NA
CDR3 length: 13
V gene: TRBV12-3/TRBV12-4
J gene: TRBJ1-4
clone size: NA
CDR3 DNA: TGTGCCAGCAGTTTTGCAGGGAATGAAAAACTGTTTTTT
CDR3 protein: CASSFAGNEKLFF